These 28 T cell receptor beta chains were all obtained from the same sample, sequenced in a study of long-term antiretroviral therapy in people with HIV. Version v3.0 of the immunoSEQ assay ran at survey level. Clones were sequenced by immunoSEQ multiplex PCR, and TCRdb holds only the in-frame ones, with some missing. The sample includes 6,500 or so clones, 70% to 90% of them seen just once. Sequencing used unsorted PBMCs, obtained 3.7 years after starting antiretroviral therapy. These receptors all come from a woman aged 50 to 60 with HIV.

The V call is TRBV2, the J call TRBJ2-1, with 10 nucleotides matching TRBD2. With 6 bases clipped from V and 0 bases from J, the junction kept 8 bases outside the gene matches. This CDR3 region has 17 residues. Germline V gene lookup returns CDR1 SNHLY and CDR2 FYNNEI. DNA of the CDR3: TGTGCCAGCAGACAAGCGGGAGGGGGCCACTCCTACAATGAGCAGTTCTTC. It yields the protein CASRQAGGGHSYNEQFF. Combining the CDR3 with reference TRBV2 and TRBJ2-1 gives the whole variable domain EPEVTQTPSHQVTQMGQEVILRCVPISNHLYFYWYRQILGQKVEFLVSFYNNEISEKSEIFDDQFSVERPDGSNFTLKIRSTKLEDSAMYFCASRQAGGGHSYNEQFFGPGTRLTVL.

With respect to this clone: This sample also contains other DNA sequences that code for the same CDR3. The chain couples TRBV7-9 to TRBJ1-1, with D maybe TRBD1 (6 bases). Trimming removed 5 bases at V and 8 bases at J, with 12 bases between. The CDR3 contains 12 residues. Germline CDR1 is SEHNR and CDR2 is FQNEAQ (reference sequence). CDR3 residues: CASSPTGTEAFF. DNA of the CDR3: TGTGCCAGCAGCCCTACCGGGACAGAAGCTTTCTTT.

The CDR3 DNA reads TGCGCCAGCAGCTTGTTAAGGTGGGATGAGCAGTTCTTC. Amino acids: CASSLLRWDEQFF. The chain has TRBV5-1 and TRBJ2-1; the D is unclear. Between the trimmed V and J ends, which lost 1 base and 8 bases, there was a span of 10 bases. Germline V gives CDR1 SGHRS, CDR2 YFSETQ. CDR3 size: 13 residues.

This clone was recorded once. The CDR3 is CASMGGFQETQYF. The CDR3 nucleotides read TGCGCCAGCATGGGGGGGTTCCAAGAGACCCAGTACTTC. The chain joins TRBV10-2 to TRBJ2-5, with 7 bases aligning to TRBD2. Germline V lookup: CDR1 WSHSY, CDR2 SAAADI. The CDR3 runs 13 residues. Losses at the gene ends were 7 bases for V and 1 base for J; bases not matched to a gene: 3.

The chain carries TRBV19 and TRBJ1-4, with D unclear. V gave up 4 bases and J gave up 5 bases, with 5 bases separating them. This CDR3 contains 12 residues. The germline V gene has CDR1 LNHDA and CDR2 SQIVND (reference sequence). The CDR3 is CASSRTNEKLFF. CDR3 nucleotide sequence: TGTGCCAGTAGTAGAACAAATGAAAAACTGTTTTTT.

The CDR3 DNA reads as TGTGCCTTCCACAGGGCAGAGAACGAGCAGTACTTC. It codes for CAFHRAENEQYF. The gene calls are TRBV5-3 and TRBJ2-7; D may be TRBD1 (6 bases). TRBV5-3 is identified as an open reading frame with a role that is uncertain. Trimming removed 10 bases at V and 5 bases at J, with 16 bases between. The length of the CDR3 is 12 residues.

The chain couples TRBV4-3 to TRBJ2-5; no clear D. CDR1 LGHNA and CDR2 YSLEER come from the germline V gene. The V and J ends lost 0 bases and 5 bases respectively, with 13 bases between them. The CDR3 runs 15 residues. The CDR3 here is CASSQDLYSTETQYF. In nucleotides, the CDR3 is TGCGCCAGCAGCCAAGATCTATACAGTACCGAGACCCAGTACTTC.

Note on this clone: The same CDR3 arises from other DNA sequences in this sample as well. The chain links TRBV7-9 to TRBJ1-1; 7 bases align to TRBD1. This CDR3 is built from 12 residues. V lost 5 bases, J lost 5 bases, and 2 bases stayed unmatched. CDR1 is SEHNR and CDR2 is FQNEAQ in the germline V gene (reference sequence). CDR3 sequence (DNA): TGTGCCAGCAGCCCAGGGGGGACTGAAGCTTTCTTT. Translated, it gives CASSPGGTEAFF.

The genes are TRBV29-1 and TRBJ1-1; D unclear. The V end was cut by 3 bases, the J end by 4 bases, with 6 bases between. The V gene's germline CDR1 is SQVTM and CDR2 ANQGSEA. The CDR3 has 11 residues. The CDR3 here is CSVEAGTEAFF. In DNA, the CDR3 is TGCAGCGTTGAGGCAGGCACTGAAGCTTTCTTT.

The gene calls are TRBV9 and TRBJ2-7; TRBD1 aligns across 7 bases. Trimming removed 2 bases from V and 2 bases from J; junction bases left unmatched: 4. Germline V gene lookup returns CDR1 SGDLS and CDR2 YYNGEE. The CDR3 spans 14 residues. CDR3: CASSVDRVAYEQYF. CDR3 in DNA: TGTGCCAGCAGCGTTGACAGGGTTGCCTACGAGCAGTACTTC. Using reference TRBV9 and TRBJ2-7 for the parts outside the CDR3, the full variable domain is DSGVTQTPKHLITATGQRVTLRCSPRSGDLSVYWYQQSLDQGLQFLIQYYNGEERAKGNILERFSAQQFPDLHSELNLSSLELGDSALYFCASSVDRVAYEQYFGPGTRLTVT.

This chain joins TRBV10-3 and TRBJ1-2; D is perhaps TRBD1 (5 bases). The germline V gene encodes CDR1 ENHRY and CDR2 SYGVKD. The V end was cut by 0 bases, the J end by 8 bases, with 16 bases between. This CDR3 region has 15 residues. As DNA, the CDR3 is TGTGCCATCAGTGAGTCAGGTCAGGGTACGGAAGGCTACACCTTC. Protein sequence: CAISESGQGTEGYTF.

The CDR3 region is CASSFIPWAPNTEAFF. CDR3 DNA sequence: TGTGCCAGCAGTTTCATACCCTGGGCACCGAACACTGAAGCTTTCTTT. The chain has TRBV27 and TRBJ1-1, with no clear D. The germline V gene has CDR1 MNHEY and CDR2 SMNVEV (reference sequence). The CDR3 is 16 amino acids. V was trimmed by 3 bases and J by 1 base, leaving 15 bases between them.

This chain joins TRBV6-5 and TRBJ1-2; a weak D match, TRBD1 (5 bases). Per the germline V gene, CDR1 is MNHEY and CDR2 is SVGAGI. The CDR3 is made up of 15 amino acids. The V end lost 0 bases, the J end lost 1 base, and 9 bases lay between the germline ends. The CDR3 loop is CASSYSSQGNYGYTF. The CDR3 nucleotides are TGTGCCAGCAGTTACTCCTCCCAGGGTAACTATGGCTACACCTTC.

The rearrangement uses TRBV2 and TRBJ2-1; D remains ambiguous. Germline V gives CDR1 SNHLY, CDR2 FYNNEI. The germline V and J ends were trimmed by 7 bases and 0 bases, with 10 bases remaining between them. This CDR3 is built from 14 residues. In DNA, the CDR3 is TGTGCCAGCAAGGAAGCGCCCTCCTACAATGAGCAGTTCTTC. The encoded protein is CASKEAPSYNEQFF.

The chain links TRBV19 to TRBJ1-5; 7 nucleotides line up with TRBD1. With V trimmed by 3 bases and J by 4 bases, 3 bases remained unmatched. Germline V gives CDR1 LNHDA, CDR2 SQIVND (reference sequence). This CDR3 spans 14 amino acids. The CDR3 DNA sequence: TGTGCCAGTAGTATCGGGACAGCTAATCAGCCCCAGCATTTT. It encodes CASSIGTANQPQHF.

In DNA form, the CDR3 reads TGTGCCAGCACCACTAGCGGCTCCTACAATGAGCAGTTCTTC. As protein: CASTTSGSYNEQFF. This chain uses TRBV6-5 with TRBJ2-1; TRBD2 matches at 8 bases. Trimming cost V 7 bases and J 0 bases; bases outside gene matches: 2. Per germline, CDR1 MNHEY and CDR2 SVGAGI. This CDR3 spans 14 amino acids.

V usage is TRBV27 and J usage is TRBJ2-7; 9 bases are shared with TRBD2. Germline V gene lookup returns CDR1 MNHEY and CDR2 SMNVEV (reference sequence). This CDR3 spans 16 amino acids. The V segment lost 6 bases and the J segment 7 bases; nucleotides outside the gene matches: 16. The CDR3 is CASRPGLASAFGEQYF. CDR3 coding DNA: TGTGCCAGCAGACCTGGACTAGCGTCTGCATTTGGAGAGCAGTACTTC.

CDR3 region: CSVWDRTGANVLTF. CDR3 DNA: TGCAGCGTGTGGGACAGGACTGGGGCCAACGTCCTGACTTTC. V usage is TRBV29-1 and J usage is TRBJ2-6; 8 positions match TRBD1. V lost 6 bases to trimming and J lost 2 bases; unmatched junction nucleotides: 3. The V gene's germline CDR1 is SQVTM and CDR2 ANQGSEA. The CDR3 spans 14 residues.

The J gene is TRBJ2-3, the V gene TRBV15; no clear D. The CDR3 runs 15 residues. The V gene's germline CDR1 is LNHNV and CDR2 YYDKDF (reference sequence). The V and J ends lost 0 bases and 0 bases respectively, with 7 bases between them. CDR3 bases: TGTGCCACCAGCAGAGATAGGGCTAGCACAGATACGCAGTATTTT. It codes for CATSRDRASTDTQYF.

The chain links TRBV4-1 to TRBJ2-1; TRBD2 agrees at 10 bases. V was clipped by 0 bases and J by 7 bases; unmatched bases: 6. The V gene's germline CDR1 is MGHRA and CDR2 YSYEKL. The CDR3 is made up of 16 amino acids. The CDR3 DNA reads TGCGCCAGCAGCCAAGAAGGAGCGGGAGGGCCTAATGAGCAGTTCTTC. Amino acids: CASSQEGAGGPNEQFF.

The chain uses TRBV18 and TRBJ2-7; TRBD1 agrees at 8 bases. Germline CDR1 and CDR2: KGHSH and LQKENI. V lost 3 bases to trimming and J lost 2 bases; unmatched junction nucleotides: 6. This CDR3 comprises 15 residues. The CDR3 DNA reads as TGTGCCAGCTCACCGGATCGGGACAGGCCCTACGAGCAGTACTTC. Encoded protein: CASSPDRDRPYEQYF. Using reference TRBV18 and TRBJ2-7 for the parts outside the CDR3, the full variable domain is NAGVMQNPRHLVRRRGQEARLRCSPMKGHSHVYWYRQLPEEGLKFMVYLQKENIIDESGMPKERFSAEFPKEGPSILRIQQVVRGDSAAYFCASSPDRDRPYEQYFGPGTRLTVT.

V gene TRBV27 combines with J gene TRBJ2-1, with 8 bases matching TRBD2. The V gene's germline CDR1 is MNHEY and CDR2 SMNVEV (reference sequence). This CDR3 spans 17 amino acids. The V segment lost 4 bases and the J segment 0 bases; nucleotides outside the gene matches: 8. CDR3 nucleotides: TGTGCCAGCAGTTCCGGACTAGCAGGCCCCTCCTACAATGAGCAGTTCTTC. Amino acid sequence: CASSSGLAGPSYNEQFF.

The chain joins TRBV7-8 to TRBJ2-3; possibly TRBD2 for D (5 bases). Trimming removed 5 bases from V and 7 bases from J, with 10 bases in between. Germline CDR1 SGHVS, CDR2 FQNEAQ. The CDR3 covers 12 residues. The CDR3 DNA follows: TGTGCCAGCAGCCTGCCGGGGAATACGCAGTATTTT. Its protein product is CASSLPGNTQYF.

This clone was recorded once. This chain connects TRBV5-1 to TRBJ1-4; TRBD1 aligns across 10 bases. Per germline, CDR1 SGHRS and CDR2 YFSETQ. CDR3 length: 16 residues. The V gene end was trimmed by 3 bases and the J gene end by 8 bases; junction bases not matched to a gene: 10. The CDR3 nucleotides read TGCGCCAGCAGCTCGACAGCCGGGACAGGGGCCGAAAAACTGTTTTTT. Its protein is CASSSTAGTGAEKLFF.

This chain joins TRBV7-2 and TRBJ2-3; 7 nucleotides match TRBD1. The germline V gene encodes CDR1 SGHTA and CDR2 FQGNSA. CDR3 length: 15 residues. The ends lost 2 bases at V and 1 base at J; junction bases unmatched: 3. The CDR3 bases are TGTGCCAGCAGCTTACAGACAGGGCGCACAGATACGCAGTATTTT. Translation: CASSLQTGRTDTQYF.

In its sample, this clone was seen once. This chain connects TRBV28 to TRBJ2-7; 9 nucleotides agree with TRBD2. The ends lost 7 bases at V and 3 bases at J; junction bases unmatched: 7. CDR1 MDHEN and CDR2 SYDVKM come from the germline V gene. The CDR3 length is 14 residues. CDR3 amino acids: CASKAGGSVYEQYF. As DNA, the CDR3 is TGTGCCAGCAAGGCGGGAGGGTCGGTCTACGAGCAGTACTTC.

This sequence joins TRBV28 and TRBJ2-7; 8 positions match TRBD1. The junction had 13 bases not matched to a gene; V was cut back by 4 bases and J by 5 bases. Germline V gene lookup returns CDR1 MDHEN and CDR2 SYDVKM. CDR3 length: 16 residues. The CDR3 DNA follows: TGTGCCAGCAGTTCCACCCACCCCGGACAGGGCGACGAGCAGTACTTC. This encodes CASSSTHPGQGDEQYF.

The chain is built from TRBV6-5 and TRBJ2-7; D assignment may be TRBD1 or TRBD2 (7 bases each). This CDR3 has 15 amino acids. Germline V gene lookup returns CDR1 MNHEY and CDR2 SVGAGI. The V and J ends lost 0 bases and 6 bases respectively, with 15 bases between them. CDR3 region: CASSYSGEGAFEQYF. CDR3 coding DNA: TGTGCCAGCAGTTACTCGGGGGAGGGGGCCTTCGAGCAGTACTTC.